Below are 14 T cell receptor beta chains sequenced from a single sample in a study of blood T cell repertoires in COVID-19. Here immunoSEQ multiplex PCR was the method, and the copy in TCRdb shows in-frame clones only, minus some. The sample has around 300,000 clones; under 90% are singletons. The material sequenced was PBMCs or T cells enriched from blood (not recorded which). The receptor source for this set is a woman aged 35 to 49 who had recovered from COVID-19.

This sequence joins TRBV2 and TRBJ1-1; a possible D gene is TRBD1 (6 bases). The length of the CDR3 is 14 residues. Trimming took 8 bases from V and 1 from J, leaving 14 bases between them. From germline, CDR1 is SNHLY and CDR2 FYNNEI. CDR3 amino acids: CASSKTGWNTEAFF. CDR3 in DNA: TGTGCCAGCTCGAAGACAGGATGGAACACTGAAGCTTTCTTT.

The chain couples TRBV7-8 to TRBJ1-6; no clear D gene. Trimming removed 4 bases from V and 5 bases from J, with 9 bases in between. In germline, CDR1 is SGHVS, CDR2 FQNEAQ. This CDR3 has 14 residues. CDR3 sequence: CASSYRGHNSPLHF. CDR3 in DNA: TGTGCCAGCAGCTATAGAGGGCATAATTCACCCCTCCACTTT.

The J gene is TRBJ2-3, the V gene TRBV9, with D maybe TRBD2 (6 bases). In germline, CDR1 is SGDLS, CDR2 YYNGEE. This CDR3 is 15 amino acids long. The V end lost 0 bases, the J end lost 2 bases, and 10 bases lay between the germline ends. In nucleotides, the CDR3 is TGTGCCAGCAGCGTAGCGGCGGGGCTCACAGATACGCAGTATTTT. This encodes CASSVAAGLTDTQYF. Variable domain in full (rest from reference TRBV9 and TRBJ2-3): DSGVTQTPKHLITATGQRVTLRCSPRSGDLSVYWYQQSLDQGLQFLIQYYNGEERAKGNILERFSAQQFPDLHSELNLSSLELGDSALYFCASSVAAGLTDTQYFGPGTRLTVL.

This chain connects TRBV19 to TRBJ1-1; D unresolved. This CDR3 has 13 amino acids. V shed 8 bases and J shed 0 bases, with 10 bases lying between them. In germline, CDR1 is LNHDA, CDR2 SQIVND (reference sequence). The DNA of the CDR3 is TGTGCCAGTTCAGGCAGGATGAACACTGAAGCTTTCTTT. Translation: CASSGRMNTEAFF.

CDR3 in amino acids: CASSTTPQGNYGYTF. The DNA of the CDR3 is TGTGCCAGCAGTACGACCCCCCAGGGAAACTATGGCTACACCTTC. The rearrangement uses TRBV28 and TRBJ1-2; a possible D gene is TRBD1 (5 bases). Trimming pared 5 bases from V and 2 bases from J, leaving 15 bases between. CDR1 and CDR2 (germline): MDHEN, SYDVKM. CDR3 length: 15 amino acids.

The CDR3 DNA reads TGTGCCAGCAGCTTGTCAGGGGGCAGGGAGACCCAGTACTTC. It translates to CASSLSGGRETQYF. The V call is TRBV5-5, the J call TRBJ2-5; 8 bases are shared with TRBD1. The CDR3 extends over 14 amino acids. Trimming took 1 base from V and 5 from J; bases not matched to a gene: 4. Looked up from germline, CDR1 is SGHKS and CDR2 is YYEKEE (reference sequence). Looking up the rest from reference TRBV5-5 and TRBJ2-5 gives the full variable domain: DAGVTQSPTHLIKTRGQQVTLRCSPISGHKSVSWYQQVLGQGPQFIFQYYEKEERGRGNFPDRFSARQFPNYSSELNVNALLLGDSALYLCASSLSGGRETQYFGPGTRLLVL.

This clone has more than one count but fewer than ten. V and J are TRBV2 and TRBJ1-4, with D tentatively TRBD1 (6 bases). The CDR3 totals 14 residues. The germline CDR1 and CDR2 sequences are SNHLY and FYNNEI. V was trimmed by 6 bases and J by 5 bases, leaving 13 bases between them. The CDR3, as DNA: TGTGCCAGCAGCGAACAGGGCACGAATGAAAAACTGTTTTTT. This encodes CASSEQGTNEKLFF.

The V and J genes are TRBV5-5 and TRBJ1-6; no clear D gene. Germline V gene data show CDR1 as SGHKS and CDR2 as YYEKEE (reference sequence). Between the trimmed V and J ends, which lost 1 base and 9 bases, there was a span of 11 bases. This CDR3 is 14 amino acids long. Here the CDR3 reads CASSLLPSASPLHF. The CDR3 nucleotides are TGTGCCAGCAGCTTGCTTCCCAGTGCTTCACCCCTCCACTTT.

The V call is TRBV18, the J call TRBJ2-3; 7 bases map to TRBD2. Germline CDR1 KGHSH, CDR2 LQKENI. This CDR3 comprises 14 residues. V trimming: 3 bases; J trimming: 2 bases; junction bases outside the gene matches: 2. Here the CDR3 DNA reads TGTGCCAGCTCACCGCGGGACTACACAGATACGCAGTATTTT. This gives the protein CASSPRDYTDTQYF.

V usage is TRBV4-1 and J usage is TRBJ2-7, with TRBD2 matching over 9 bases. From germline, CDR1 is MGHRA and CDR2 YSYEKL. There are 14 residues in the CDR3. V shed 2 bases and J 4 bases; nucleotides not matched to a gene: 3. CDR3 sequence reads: CASSQRREGYEQYF. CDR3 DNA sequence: TGCGCCAGCAGCCAAAGGCGGGAGGGGTACGAGCAGTACTTC.

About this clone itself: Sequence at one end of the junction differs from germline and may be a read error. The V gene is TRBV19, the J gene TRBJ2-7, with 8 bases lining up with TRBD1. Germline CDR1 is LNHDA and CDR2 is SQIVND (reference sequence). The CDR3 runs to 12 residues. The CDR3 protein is CASSIGPGQVNF. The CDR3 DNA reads TGTGCCAGTAGTATCGGCCCGGGACAGGTAAACTTC.

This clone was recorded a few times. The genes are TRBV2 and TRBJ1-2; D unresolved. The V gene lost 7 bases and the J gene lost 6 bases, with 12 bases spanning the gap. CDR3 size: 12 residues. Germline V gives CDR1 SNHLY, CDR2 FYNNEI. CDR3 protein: CASITQRHGYTF. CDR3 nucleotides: TGTGCCAGCATCACCCAGCGACATGGCTACACCTTC.

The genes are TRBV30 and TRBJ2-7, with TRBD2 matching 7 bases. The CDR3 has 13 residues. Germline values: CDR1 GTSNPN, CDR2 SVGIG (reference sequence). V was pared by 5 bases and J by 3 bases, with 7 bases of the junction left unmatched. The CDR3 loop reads CAWLLAGRYEQYF. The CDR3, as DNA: TGTGCCTGGTTGTTAGCGGGTCGCTACGAGCAGTACTTC.

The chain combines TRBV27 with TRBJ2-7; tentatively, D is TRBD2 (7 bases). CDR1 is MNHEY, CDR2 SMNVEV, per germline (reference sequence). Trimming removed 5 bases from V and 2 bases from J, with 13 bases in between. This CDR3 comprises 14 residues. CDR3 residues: CASSGGAVPYEQYF. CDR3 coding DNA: TGTGCCAGCAGTGGGGGGGCAGTGCCCTACGAGCAGTACTTC.